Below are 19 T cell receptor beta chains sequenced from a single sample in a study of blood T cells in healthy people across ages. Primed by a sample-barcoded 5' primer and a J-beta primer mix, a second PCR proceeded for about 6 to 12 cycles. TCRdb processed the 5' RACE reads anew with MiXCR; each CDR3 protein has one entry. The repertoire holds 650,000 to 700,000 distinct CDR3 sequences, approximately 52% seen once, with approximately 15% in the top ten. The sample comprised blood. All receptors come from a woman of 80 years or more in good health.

The chain's CDR3 is CASSDPGRGYYGYTF. The CDR3 nucleotides read TGTGCCAGCAGCGACCCGGGAAGGGGGTACTATGGCTACACCTTC. The chain uses TRBV9 and TRBJ1-2; tentative D call: TRBD1 (6 bases). Deletions cut 3 bases from V and 3 bases from J, with 15 bases between. This CDR3 region has 15 residues. Germline CDR1 SGDLS, CDR2 YYNGEE. Together with reference TRBV9 and TRBJ1-2, the CDR3 gives the full variable domain: DSGVTQTPKHLITATGQRVTLRCSPRSGDLSVYWYQQSLDQGLQFLIQYYNGEERAKGNILERFSAQQFPDLHSELNLSSLELGDSALYFCASSDPGRGYYGYTFGSGTRLTVV.

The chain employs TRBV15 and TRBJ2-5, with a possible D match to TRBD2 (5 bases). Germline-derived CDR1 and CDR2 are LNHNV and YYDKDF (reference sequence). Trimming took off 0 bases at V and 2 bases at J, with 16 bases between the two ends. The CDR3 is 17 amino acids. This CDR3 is CATSRDRNSELQETQYF. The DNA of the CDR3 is TGTGCCACCAGCAGAGATCGGAATAGCGAGTTACAAGAGACCCAGTACTTC.

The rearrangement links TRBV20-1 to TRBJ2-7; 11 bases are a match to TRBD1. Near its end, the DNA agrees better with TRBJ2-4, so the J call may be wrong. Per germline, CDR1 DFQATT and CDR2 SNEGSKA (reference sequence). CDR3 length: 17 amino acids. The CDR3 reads CSAPRTGGASRQNIQYF. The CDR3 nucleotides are TGCAGTGCTCCCCGGACAGGGGGCGCTTCGCGACAAAACATTCAGTACTTC.

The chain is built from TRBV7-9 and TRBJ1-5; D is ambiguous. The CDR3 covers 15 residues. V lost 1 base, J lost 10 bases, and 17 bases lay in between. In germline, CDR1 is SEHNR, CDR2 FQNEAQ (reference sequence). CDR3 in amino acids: CASSLVRDTPTPQHF. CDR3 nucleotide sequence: TGTGCCAGCAGCTTAGTTCGTGACACGCCGACCCCCCAGCATTTT. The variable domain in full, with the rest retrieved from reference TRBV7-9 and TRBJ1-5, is DTGVSQNPRHKITKRGQNVTFRCDPISEHNRLYWYRQTLGQGPEFLTYFQNEAQLEKSRLLSDRFSAERPKGSFSTLEIQRTEQGDSAMYLCASSLVRDTPTPQHFGDGTRLSIL.

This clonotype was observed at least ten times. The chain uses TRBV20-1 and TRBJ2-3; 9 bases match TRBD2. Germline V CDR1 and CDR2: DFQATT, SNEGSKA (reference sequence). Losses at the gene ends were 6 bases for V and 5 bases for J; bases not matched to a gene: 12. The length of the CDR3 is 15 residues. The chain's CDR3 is CSASKDRLAEDTQYF. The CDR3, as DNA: TGCAGTGCGAGTAAAGATAGACTAGCGGAAGATACGCAGTATTTT.

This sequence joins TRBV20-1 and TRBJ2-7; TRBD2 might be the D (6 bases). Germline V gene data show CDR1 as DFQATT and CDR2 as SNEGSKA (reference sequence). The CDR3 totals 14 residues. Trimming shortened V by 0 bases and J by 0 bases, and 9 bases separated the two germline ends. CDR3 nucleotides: TGCAGTGCTAGAGATCCCGGGAGCTCCTACGAGCAGTACTTC. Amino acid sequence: CSARDPGSSYEQYF.

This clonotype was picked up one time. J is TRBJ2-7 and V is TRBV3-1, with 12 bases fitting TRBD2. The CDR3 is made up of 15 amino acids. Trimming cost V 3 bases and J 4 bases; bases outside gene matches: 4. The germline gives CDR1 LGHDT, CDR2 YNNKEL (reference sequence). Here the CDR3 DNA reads TGTGCCAGCAGCCACTCCGGGACTAGCGGGTACGAGCAGTACTTC. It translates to CASSHSGTSGYEQYF.

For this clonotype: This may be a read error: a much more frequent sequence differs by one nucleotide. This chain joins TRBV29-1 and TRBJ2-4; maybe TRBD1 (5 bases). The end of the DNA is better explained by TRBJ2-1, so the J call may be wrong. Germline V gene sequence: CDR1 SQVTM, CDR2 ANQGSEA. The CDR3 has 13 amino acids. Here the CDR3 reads CSVDDAPGSIQFF. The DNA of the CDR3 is TGCAGCGTTGATGACGCGCCAGGGTCAATTCAGTTCTTC.

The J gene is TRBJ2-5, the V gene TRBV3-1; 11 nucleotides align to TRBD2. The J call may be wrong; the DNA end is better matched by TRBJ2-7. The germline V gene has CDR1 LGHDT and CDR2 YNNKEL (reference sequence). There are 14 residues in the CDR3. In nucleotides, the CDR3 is TGTGCCAGCAGCCTCACTAGCGGGAGCCCCGAGCAGTACTTC. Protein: CASSLTSGSPEQYF.

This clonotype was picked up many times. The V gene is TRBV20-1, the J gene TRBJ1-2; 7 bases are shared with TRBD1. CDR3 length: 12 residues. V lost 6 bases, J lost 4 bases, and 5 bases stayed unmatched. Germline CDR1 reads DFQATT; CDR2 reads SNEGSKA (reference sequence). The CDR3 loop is CSARRDSYGYTF. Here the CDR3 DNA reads TGCAGTGCCCGGAGGGACAGCTATGGCTACACCTTC.

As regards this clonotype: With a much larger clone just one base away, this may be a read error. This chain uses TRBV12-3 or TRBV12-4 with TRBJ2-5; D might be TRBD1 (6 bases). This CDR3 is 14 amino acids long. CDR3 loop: CVSRVSGAQGPQYF. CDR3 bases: TGTGTCAGCAGAGTATCAGGGGCCCAGGGCCCCCAGTACTTC.

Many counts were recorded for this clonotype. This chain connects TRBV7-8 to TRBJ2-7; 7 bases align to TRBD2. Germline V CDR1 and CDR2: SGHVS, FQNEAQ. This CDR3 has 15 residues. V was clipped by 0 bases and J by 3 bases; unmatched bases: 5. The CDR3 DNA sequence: TGTGCCAGCAGCTTAGCCCGGACTAGGATCTACGAGCAGTACTTC. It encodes CASSLARTRIYEQYF.

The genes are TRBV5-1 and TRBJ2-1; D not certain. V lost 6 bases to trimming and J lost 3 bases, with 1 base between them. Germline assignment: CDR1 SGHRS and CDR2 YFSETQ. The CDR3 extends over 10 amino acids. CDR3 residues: CASIYNEQFF. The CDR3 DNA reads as TGCGCCAGCATCTACAATGAGCAGTTCTTC.

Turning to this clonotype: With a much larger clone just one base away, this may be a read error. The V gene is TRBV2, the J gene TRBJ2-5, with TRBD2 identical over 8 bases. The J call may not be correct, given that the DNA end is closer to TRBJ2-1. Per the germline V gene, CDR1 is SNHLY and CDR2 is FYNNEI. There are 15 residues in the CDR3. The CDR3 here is CASSEGAGARETQFF. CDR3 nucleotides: TGTGCCAGCAGTGAAGGAGCGGGGGCCAGAGAGACCCAGTTCTTC.

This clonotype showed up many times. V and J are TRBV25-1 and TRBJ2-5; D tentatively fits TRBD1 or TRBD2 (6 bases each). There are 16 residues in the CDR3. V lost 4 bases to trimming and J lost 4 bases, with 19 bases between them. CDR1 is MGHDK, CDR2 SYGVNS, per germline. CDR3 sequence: CASSASRGGLRETQYF. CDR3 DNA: TGTGCCAGCAGTGCTTCTCGAGGGGGGTTGAGAGAGACCCAGTACTTC. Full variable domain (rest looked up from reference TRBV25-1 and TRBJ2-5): EADIYQTPRYLVIGTGKKITLECSQTMGHDKMYWYQQDPGMELHLIHYSYGVNSTEKGDLSSESTVSRIRTEHFPLTLESARPSHTSQYLCASSASRGGLRETQYFGPGTRLLVL.

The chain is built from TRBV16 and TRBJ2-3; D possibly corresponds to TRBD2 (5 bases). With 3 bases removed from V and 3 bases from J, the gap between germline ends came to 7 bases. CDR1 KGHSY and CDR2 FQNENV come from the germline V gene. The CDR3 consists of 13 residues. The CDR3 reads CASSQTITDTQYF. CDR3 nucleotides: TGTGCCAGCAGCCAGACTATAACAGATACGCAGTATTTT.

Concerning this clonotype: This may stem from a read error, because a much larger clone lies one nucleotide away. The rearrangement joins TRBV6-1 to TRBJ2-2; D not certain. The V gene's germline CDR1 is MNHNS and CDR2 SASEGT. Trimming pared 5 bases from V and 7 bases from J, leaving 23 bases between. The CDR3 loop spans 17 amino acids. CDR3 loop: CASSRNPNGPLNGELFF. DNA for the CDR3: TGTGCCAGCAGTCGCAATCCCAACGGGCCACTCAACGGGGAGCTGTTTTTT.

The CDR3: CSTIPGGDRIQPQHF. Here the CDR3 DNA reads TGCAGTACTATCCCTGGGGGGGACAGGATCCAGCCCCAGCATTTT. J is TRBJ1-5 and V is TRBV20-1; 8 bases align to TRBD1. Germline V gives CDR1 DFQATT, CDR2 SNEGSKA (reference sequence). CDR3 length: 15 residues. Losses at the gene ends were 8 bases for V and 7 bases for J; bases not matched to a gene: 16.

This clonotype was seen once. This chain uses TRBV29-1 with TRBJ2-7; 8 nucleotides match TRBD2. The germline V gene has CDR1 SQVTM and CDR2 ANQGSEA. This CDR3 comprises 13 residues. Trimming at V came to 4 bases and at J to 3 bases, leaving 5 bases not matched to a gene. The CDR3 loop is CSVGPSGSYEQYF. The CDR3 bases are TGCAGCGTTGGACCCAGCGGGAGCTACGAGCAGTACTTC.